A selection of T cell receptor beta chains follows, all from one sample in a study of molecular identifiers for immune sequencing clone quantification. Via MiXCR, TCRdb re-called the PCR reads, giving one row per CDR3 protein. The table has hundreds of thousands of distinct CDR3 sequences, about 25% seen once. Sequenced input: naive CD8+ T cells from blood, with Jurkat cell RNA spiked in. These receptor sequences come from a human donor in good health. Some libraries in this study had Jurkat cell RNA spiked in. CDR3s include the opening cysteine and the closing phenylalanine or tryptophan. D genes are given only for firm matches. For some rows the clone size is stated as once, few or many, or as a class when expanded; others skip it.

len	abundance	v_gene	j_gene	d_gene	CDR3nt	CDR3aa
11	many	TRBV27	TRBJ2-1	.	TGTGCCAGCAGGAAGTACAATGAGCAGTTCTTC	CASRKYNEQFF
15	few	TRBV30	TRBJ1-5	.	TGTGCCTGGAGTGTAAGGTGGGGGAGCAATCAGCCCCAGCATTTT	CAWSVRWGSNQPQHF
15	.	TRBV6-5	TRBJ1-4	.	TGTGCCAGCAGGCAGCGGGATGCAACTAATGAAAAACTGTTTTTT	CASRQRDATNEKLFF
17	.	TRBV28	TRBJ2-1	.	TGTGCCAGCAGCCAGAGACCGGGACGAAGCTCCTACAATGAGCAGTTCTTC	CASSQRPGRSSYNEQFF
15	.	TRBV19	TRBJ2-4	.	TGTGCCAGTAGTTCCCTGGGGGAAGCCAAAAACATTCAGCACTTC	CASSSLGEAKNIQHF
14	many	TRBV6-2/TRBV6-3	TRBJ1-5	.	TGTGCCAGCAGTTATTGGGGAGGCGATCAGCCCCAGCATTTT	CASSYWGGDQPQHF
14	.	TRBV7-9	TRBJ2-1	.	TGTGCCAGCAGCCGAGGCCCTGGGATGGATGAGCAGTTCTTC	CASSRGPGMDEQFF
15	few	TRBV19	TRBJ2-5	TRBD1	TGTGCCAGTAGTAAGTGGGACAGGGGAGAAGAGACCCAGTACTTC	CASSKWDRGEETQYF
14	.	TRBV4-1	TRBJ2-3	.	TGCGCCAGCAGCCAAGAACCGGGACAAGATACGCAGTATTTT	CASSQEPGQDTQYF
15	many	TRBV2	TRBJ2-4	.	TGTGCCAGCAGTTTTGAAGGGAGGGCCAAAAACATTCAGTACTTC	CASSFEGRAKNIQYF
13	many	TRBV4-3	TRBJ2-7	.	TGCGCCAGCAGCCAAGATACAACCTACGAGCAGTACTTC	CASSQDTTYEQYF
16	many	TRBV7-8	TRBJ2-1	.	TGTGCCAGCAGCTGGCCGGGGCAAACAACCGCCGATGAGCAGTTCTTC	CASSWPGQTTADEQFF
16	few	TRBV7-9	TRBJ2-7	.	TGTGCCAGCAGCTTAGTATCTGGACAACCAGCCTACGAGCAGTACTTC	CASSLVSGQPAYEQYF
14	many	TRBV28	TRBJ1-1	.	TGTGCCAGCAGTTTCACCAAATGGAACACTGAAGCTTTCTTT	CASSFTKWNTEAFF
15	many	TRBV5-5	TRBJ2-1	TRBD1	TGTGCCAGCAGTTCACCGGGACAGGCGAACAATGAGCAGTTCTTC	CASSSPGQANNEQFF
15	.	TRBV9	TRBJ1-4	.	TGTGCCAGCAGCAATCGGGACGGGAGTAATGAAAAACTGTTTTTT	CASSNRDGSNEKLFF
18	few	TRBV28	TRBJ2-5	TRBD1	TGTGCCAGCAGTGGACATACCGGGGACAGGGGTTACCAAGAGACCCAGTACTTC	CASSGHTGDRGYQETQYF
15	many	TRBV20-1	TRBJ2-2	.	TGCAGTGCTAGAGATCAGGGCTCGGGCACCGGGGAGCTGTTTTTT	CSARDQGSGTGELFF
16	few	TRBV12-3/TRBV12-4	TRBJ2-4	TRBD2	TGTGCCAGCAGTACTAGCGGGGGGGCCGCCAAAAACATTCAGTACTTC	CASSTSGGAAKNIQYF
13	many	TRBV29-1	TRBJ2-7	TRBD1	TGCAGCGCTTGGGGCAGGGGGCCGGGTGAGCAGTACTTC	CSAWGRGPGEQYF
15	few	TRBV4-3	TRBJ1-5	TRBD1	TGCGCCAGCAGCCGGGACAGGTATAGCAATCAGCCCCAGCATTTT	CASSRDRYSNQPQHF
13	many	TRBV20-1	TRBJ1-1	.	TGCAGTGTCATAGACAGGACGAACACTGAAGCTTTCTTT	CSVIDRTNTEAFF
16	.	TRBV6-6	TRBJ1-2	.	TGTGCCAGCAGTTACGAGGGTTCCCCGGATGGCTATGGCTACACCTTC	CASSYEGSPDGYGYTF
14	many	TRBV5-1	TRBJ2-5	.	TGCGCCAGCAGCTTGGGGCAGATAGAAGAGACCCAGTACTTC	CASSLGQIEETQYF
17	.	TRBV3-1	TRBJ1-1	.	TGTGCCAGCAGCCAAGAGGTGTGGTCCAGGGGTAGCACTGAAGCTTTCTTT	CASSQEVWSRGSTEAFF
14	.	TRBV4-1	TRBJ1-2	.	TGCGCCAGCAGCCAATATCTAATATTCTATGGCTACACCTTC	CASSQYLIFYGYTF
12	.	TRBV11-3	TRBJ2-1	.	TGTGCCAGCAGCTCCGGGACTAATGAGCAGTTCTTC	CASSSGTNEQFF
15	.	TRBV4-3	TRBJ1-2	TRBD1	TGCGCCAGCAGCCAATATAAAGGGGGCGACTATGGCTACACCTTC	CASSQYKGGDYGYTF
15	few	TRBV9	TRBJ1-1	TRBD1	TGTGCCAGCAGCGATACTGACAGGGAAGCATCTGAAGCTTTCTTT	CASSDTDREASEAFF
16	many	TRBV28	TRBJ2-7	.	TGTGCCAGCAAAGATCTTACTCGCAGGGACTCCTACGAGCAGTACTTC	CASKDLTRRDSYEQYF
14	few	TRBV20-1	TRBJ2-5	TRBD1	TGCAGTGCTACTGGGACAGGGACACAAGAGACCCAGTACTTC	CSATGTGTQETQYF
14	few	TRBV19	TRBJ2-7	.	TGTGCCAGTAGGTTGACAGGCGAGTTCTACGAGCAGTACTTC	CASRLTGEFYEQYF
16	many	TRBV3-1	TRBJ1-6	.	TGTGCCAGCAGCCAAGATCGGGTGGGGGTCGGTTCACCCCTCCACTTT	CASSQDRVGVGSPLHF
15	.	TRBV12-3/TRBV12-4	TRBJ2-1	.	TGTGCCAGCAGTTTACGGGGAGCCGGGGTAGGTGAGCAGTTCTTC	CASSLRGAGVGEQFF
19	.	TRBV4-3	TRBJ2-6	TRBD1	TGCCCCAGCAGCCAAGATCGGGCAGGGGGCATCACTGGGGCCAACGTCCTGACTTTC	CPSSQDRAGGITGANVLTF
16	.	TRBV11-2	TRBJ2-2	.	TGTGCCAGCAGCCCGAGGACTATAGGCTTCACCGGGGGGCTGTTTTTT	CASSPRTIGFTGGLFF
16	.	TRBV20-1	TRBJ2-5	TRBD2	TGCAGTGCTAGACATCACAGCGGGGGTTACCAAGAGACCCAGTACTTC	CSARHHSGGYQETQYF
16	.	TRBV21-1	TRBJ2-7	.	TGTGCCAGCAGCAAAGTGTGCGGTGTAAGCTCCTACGAGCAGTACTTC	CASSKVCGVSSYEQYF
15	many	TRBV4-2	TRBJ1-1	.	TGTGCCAGCAGCCAAGAGGCAGGTTTGTACACTGAAGCTTTCTTT	CASSQEAGLYTEAFF
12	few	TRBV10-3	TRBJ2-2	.	TGTGCCATCAGTGGGCAGTCCGGGGAGCTGTTTTTT	CAISGQSGELFF
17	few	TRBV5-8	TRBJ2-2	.	TGTGCCAGCACCAACACTCACCGGGTAGTCTCCACCGGGGAGCTGTTTTTT	CASTNTHRVVSTGELFF
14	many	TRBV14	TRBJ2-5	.	TGTGCCAGCAGCCAAGATAACACAGAAGAGACCCAGTACTTC	CASSQDNTEETQYF
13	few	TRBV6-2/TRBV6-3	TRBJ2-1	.	TGTGCCAGCACTGACTACCCTTACAATGAGCAGTTCTTC	CASTDYPYNEQFF
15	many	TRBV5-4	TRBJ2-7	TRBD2	TGTGCCAGCAGCTCGGGAGCGGGAGGGCCCTACGAGCAGTACTTC	CASSSGAGGPYEQYF
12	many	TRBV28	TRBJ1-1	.	TGTGCCAGCAGCCCTACGAGGACTGAAGCTTTCTTT	CASSPTRTEAFF
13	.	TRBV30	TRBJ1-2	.	TGTGCCTGGAGTGCCACGGTGCACTATGGCTACGCCTTC	CAWSATVHYGYAF
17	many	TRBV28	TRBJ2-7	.	TGTGCCAGCAGTTTGTATGAGGGTATGGGGGGAGCCTACGAGCAGTACTTC	CASSLYEGMGGAYEQYF
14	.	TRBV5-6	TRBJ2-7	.	TGTGCCAGCGGCTTGGTGCGGAGCGGCTACGAGCAGTACTTC	CASGLVRSGYEQYF
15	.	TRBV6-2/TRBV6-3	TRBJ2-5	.	TGTGCCAGCGGCGAGGGAGGAGGGTTTCAAGAGACCCAGTACTTC	CASGEGGGFQETQYF
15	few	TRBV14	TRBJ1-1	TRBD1	TGTGCCAGCAGCCAGAGGACAGGCCGGTTTGGTGAAGCTTTCTTT	CASSQRTGRFGEAFF
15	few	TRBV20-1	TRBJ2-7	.	TGCAGTGCTAGAGGTGTGGGCTCCTTGATCTACGAGCAGTACTTC	CSARGVGSLIYEQYF
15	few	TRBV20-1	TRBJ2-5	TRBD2	TGCAGTGCTAGGTGGAGCGGGGGGGCCTGGGAGACCCAGTACTTC	CSARWSGGAWETQYF
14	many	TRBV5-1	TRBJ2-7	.	TGCGCCAGCAGCTTGGGGCCAGGGCACTACGAGCAGTACTTC	CASSLGPGHYEQYF
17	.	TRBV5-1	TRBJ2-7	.	TGCGCCAGCAGCTCGTATGGGGGGACGGGAAGCTCCTACGAGCAGTACTTC	CASSSYGGTGSSYEQYF
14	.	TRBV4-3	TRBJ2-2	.	TGCGCCAGCAGCCAGAATCGGAACACCGGGGAGCTGTTTTTT	CASSQNRNTGELFF